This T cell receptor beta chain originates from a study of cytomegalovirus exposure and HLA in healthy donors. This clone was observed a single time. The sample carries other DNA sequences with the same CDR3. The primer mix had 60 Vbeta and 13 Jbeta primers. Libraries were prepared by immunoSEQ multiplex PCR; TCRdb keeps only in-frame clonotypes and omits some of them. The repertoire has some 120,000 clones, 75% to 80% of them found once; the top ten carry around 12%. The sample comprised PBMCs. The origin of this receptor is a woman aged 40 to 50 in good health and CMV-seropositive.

The CDR3, as DNA: TGTGCCAGCAGTGGCAATCGGGACAGCTACGAGCAGTACTTC. Protein: CASSGNRDSYEQYF. This rearrangement joins TRBV6-1 to TRBJ2-7; TRBD1 aligns across 7 bases. Germline CDR1 and CDR2: MNHNS and SASEGT. This CDR3 region has 14 residues. The V gene end was trimmed by 4 bases and the J gene end by 3 bases; junction bases not matched to a gene: 6.